Below are 4 T cell receptor beta chains sequenced from a single sample in a study of cytomegalovirus exposure and HLA in healthy donors. The PCR employed 60 Vbeta primers together with 13 Jbeta primers. Method: immunoSEQ multiplex PCR; TCRdb's copy keeps in-frame clones and lacks some. The table shows some 130,000 clones, with about 77% occurring only once. The sequenced sample consisted of PBMCs. Receptor source: a male donor in good health and CMV-seronegative.

This chain uses TRBV4-3 with TRBJ1-6; TRBD1 matches 8 bases. V trimming: 4 bases; J trimming: 10 bases; junction bases outside the gene matches: 9. The CDR3 has 15 residues. Germline values: CDR1 LGHNA, CDR2 YSLEER. CDR3 sequence (DNA): TGCGCCAGCAGCCGATTGACAGGGGTTCAATCACCCCTCCACTTT. This codes for CASSRLTGVQSPLHF.

This sequence joins TRBV10-1 and TRBJ2-1, with 15 bases identical to TRBD2. V was clipped by 4 bases and J by 10 bases; unmatched bases: 11. The V gene's germline CDR1 is WNHNN and CDR2 SYGVQD (reference sequence). The CDR3 spans 17 residues. The CDR3 is CASSGGTSGRPMEEQFF. The CDR3 nucleotides read TGCGCCAGCAGTGGTGGGACTAGCGGGAGGCCCATGGAGGAGCAGTTCTTC.

The V call is TRBV4-3, the J call TRBJ1-5; D remains ambiguous. Trimming cost V 0 bases and J 0 bases, with 12 bases left between them. Germline values: CDR1 LGHNA, CDR2 YSLEER. This CDR3 spans 17 amino acids. CDR3 DNA sequence: TGCGCCAGCAGCCAAGATATATCGTACTCTAGCAATCAGCCCCAGCATTTT. It specifies CASSQDISYSSNQPQHF.

The chain has TRBV19 and TRBJ2-7, with 16 bases fitting TRBD2. CDR1 is LNHDA and CDR2 is SQIVND in the germline V gene (reference sequence). V lost 5 bases to trimming and J lost 6 bases; unmatched junction nucleotides: 7. This CDR3 comprises 16 residues. The CDR3 loop is CASSSGLAGGRTEQYF. The CDR3, as DNA: TGTGCCAGTAGTTCGGGACTAGCGGGAGGGCGAACCGAGCAGTACTTC.